This T cell receptor beta chain is from a study of blood T cell repertoires in COVID-19. Across the whole study: COVID-19 samples from acute and convalescent phases originated in the United States, Italy and Spain. Sample material is recorded as cDNA or gDNA derived from T cells, B-cell-depleted T cells, or PBMCs.

Original processing methods: Reference gene primers were amplified, and this amplification served to estimate nucleated cell counts. Libraries were prepared by immunoSEQ multiplex PCR; TCRdb keeps only in-frame clonotypes and omits some of them. Clone size and the V and J calls come from that table; the DNA yielded D and trimming. The sample carries about 100,000 clones, roughly 84% recorded once. The CDR3 consists of 13 residues. From germline, CDR1 is LGHDT and CDR2 YNNKEL (reference sequence). J was trimmed by 7 bases and V by 6 bases; bases with no gene match: 3. This clone was detected once. Sequenced sample: peripheral blood. The V call is TRBV3-1 (or the pseudogene TRBV3-2), the J call TRBJ2-2; 9 bases are a match to TRBD1. The sequence came from a human donor in a cohort sampled during active COVID-19. CDR3 DNA sequence: TGTGCCAGCAGGGGACAGGGAAGCGGGGAGCTGTTTTTT. Its translation is CASRGQGSGELFF.